The 7 T cell receptor beta chains presented below share a single source sample, sequenced in a study of T-cell memory formation after mild COVID-19. TCRdb reprocessed the 5' RACE reads with MiXCR, giving one entry per CDR3 protein. In the table there are 65,000 to 90,000 distinct CDR3 sequences, approximately 13% of which are singletons. The sample taken for sequencing was PBMCs or a T cell subset sorted from them (not recorded which). The source is an adult woman who had mild COVID-19 (a few samples of this study predate the infection). Cell type and time point are not known.

CDR3 residues: CASSPQGIGEAFF. Here the CDR3 DNA reads TGTGCCAGCAGCCCGCAGGGGATCGGTGAAGCTTTCTTT. This chain uses TRBV6-2 or TRBV6-3 with TRBJ1-1; possible D gene TRBD1, 6 bases. The CDR3 is 13 residues long. V lost 6 bases and J lost 7, with 15 bases in between. Germline-derived CDR1 and CDR2 are MNHEY and SVGEGT.

This clonotype was seen a few times. CDR3 DNA: TGCGCCAGCAGCCAAGTAAGCGGGGGCGATCGGGGTGAGCAGTTCTTC. Protein: CASSQVSGGDRGEQFF. This rearrangement joins TRBV4-3 to TRBJ2-1; 8 bases are a match to TRBD2. Looked up from germline, CDR1 is LGHNA and CDR2 is YSLEER. The ends lost 1 base at V and 9 bases at J; junction bases unmatched: 11. This CDR3 contains 16 residues.

This chain connects TRBV5-1 to TRBJ2-5; maybe TRBD1 (5 bases). CDR1 and CDR2 from the germline V gene are SGHRS and YFSETQ. V lost 0 bases, J lost 2 bases, and 8 bases lay in between. The CDR3 consists of 14 residues. Here the CDR3 DNA reads TGCGCCAGCAGCTTGGGGACAACACAAGAGACCCAGTACTTC. Its protein is CASSLGTTQETQYF.

This sequence joins TRBV7-7 and TRBJ2-5; D is perhaps TRBD1 or TRBD2 (5 bases each). Germline CDR1 reads SSHAT; CDR2 reads FNYEAQ (reference sequence). Between the trimmed V and J ends, which lost 1 base and 5 bases, there was a span of 17 bases. The CDR3 spans 16 residues. In nucleotides, the CDR3 is TGTGCCAGCAGCTTAGAGGTGCAGGGTGCGGGTGAGACCCAGTACTTC. Encoded protein: CASSLEVQGAGETQYF.

The chain has TRBV7-8 and TRBJ1-1, with unresolved D. Trimming took 6 bases from V and 8 from J, leaving 19 bases between them. Germline V CDR1 and CDR2: SGHVS, FQNEAQ. The CDR3 is 14 residues long. In DNA form, the CDR3 reads TGTGCCAGCAGTTTCCGGGCCTCGGGAGGCGAAGCTTTCTTT. Translated: CASSFRASGGEAFF. The full variable domain, with the rest looked up from reference TRBV7-8 and TRBJ1-1, is GAGVSQSPRYKVAKRGQDVALRCDPISGHVSLFWYQQALGQGPEFLTYFQNEAQLDKSGLPSDRFFAERPEGSVSTLKIQRTQQEDSAVYLCASSFRASGGEAFFGQGTRLTVV.

V gene TRBV30 combines with J gene TRBJ2-2; 8 nucleotides line up with TRBD1. This CDR3 has 16 residues. Germline CDR1 and CDR2: GTSNPN and SVGIG (reference sequence). The trim removed 4 bases at V and 7 bases at J, leaving 14 bases unmatched. The CDR3: CAWIPGQEGYGGELFF. For the CDR3, the DNA is TGTGCCTGGATCCCGGGACAGGAGGGTTACGGCGGGGAGCTGTTTTTT.

This clonotype was seen a handful of times. V is TRBV12-3 or TRBV12-4 and J is TRBJ2-1; D not certain. The CDR3 has 12 residues. The ends were cut back, 7 bases at V and 4 bases at J, with 8 bases in the middle. The CDR3 sequence is CASTSEYNEQFF. The CDR3 coding sequence is TGTGCCAGCACCTCTGAGTACAATGAGCAGTTCTTC.